This T cell receptor (beta chain) comes out of a study of spatial heterogeneity in lung cancer. Study-level information: Tumor-region counts of TCR transcripts tracked strongly with a T cell module score from matched bulk RNA-seq. Whole-study findings and limits: Within tumors, counts of expanded alpha and beta TCRs tracked tumor mutation counts. Ubiquitous and regional nonsynonymous mutations were each tracked by the matching count of ubiquitous or regional expanded TCRs.

The time point here: sample taken at primary tumor resection. The authors sequenced whole RNA from tumor, nontumor lung or frozen PBMC without sorting. This clonotype was counted ten times or more. Its target is not known. In TCRdb, the 5' RACE reads were re-called with MiXCR into one record per CDR3 protein. The sample records 8,000 to 10,000 distinct CDR3 sequences, nearly 6.5% being singletons. This CDR3 is 16 amino acids long. CDR1 and CDR2 from the germline V gene are KGHSH and LQKENI. J was trimmed by 2 bases and V by 3 bases; bases with no gene match: 6. Sequencing was performed on lung tumor tissue, taken at surgery. The clonotype comes from a male donor with early-stage non-small cell lung cancer. The chain employs TRBV18 and TRBJ1-5, with 8 nucleotides matching TRBD1. The CDR3 region is CASSPSQGQGNQPQHF. CDR3 nucleotides: TGTGCCAGCTCACCGAGCCAGGGACAGGGCAATCAGCCCCAGCATTTT. Full variable domain (remainder filled in from reference TRBV18 and TRBJ1-5): NAGVMQNPRHLVRRRGQEARLRCSPMKGHSHVYWYRQLPEEGLKFMVYLQKENIIDESGMPKERFSAEFPKEGPSILRIQQVVRGDSAAYFCASSPSQGQGNQPQHFGDGTRLSIL.